The source of this TCR beta chain is a study of PD-1 blockade in classical Hodgkin lymphoma. Study-wide findings and caveats: Exclusion covered patients beginning nivolumab under 1 year post-ASCT. Diversity in CD4+ TCRs, unlike that measured in CD8+ TCRs, had risen significantly by C4D1.

Worth noting for this clone: Its cognate antigen is unknown.

The time point here: cycle 4 day 1 (C4D1), after less than 7 weeks of nivolumab. Each and every patient relapsed after autologous stem cell transplantation, and patients got differing brentuximab vedotin exposure. Using magnetic negative selection, the CD4+ T cells were separated out of thawed PBMCs. Best responses included complete response and partial response; otherwise, the best response was progressive disease. V lost 0 bases, J lost 1 base, and 15 bases lay in between. Germline V gives CDR1 SGHAT, CDR2 FQNNGV. The CDR3 is made up of 17 amino acids. Clones were sequenced by immunoSEQ multiplex PCR, and TCRdb holds only the in-frame ones, with some missing. The table includes around 30,000 clones, approximately 86% detected once.

Sequenced here: CD4+ T cells from blood, sampled before the fourth cycle of nivolumab. The TCR sequence derives from a human donor with classical Hodgkin lymphoma. This chain uses TRBV11-2 with TRBJ2-5; D is perhaps TRBD2 (5 bases). The CDR3 DNA is TGTGCCAGCAGCTTAGACAGCGTGGGGAGAGGCCAAGAGACCCAGTACTTC. Amino acid sequence: CASSLDSVGRGQETQYF.